This TCR beta chain was found in a study of cytomegalovirus exposure and HLA in healthy donors. The donors were part of the approximately 120-subject validation cohort, which stood apart from the roughly 640-subject first cohort. Remarks on this clone: Its target is not known.

Only in-frame clones appear in the TCRdb table, and some are missing; sequencing was by immunoSEQ multiplex PCR. The sample consists of about 150,000 clones, just over 90% of them appearing once. General study results and limits: Most TCR sequences were uncommon, yet certain public TCRs appeared in many donors.

The TCR sequence derives from a man aged 18 to 29 in good health and CMV-seronegative. Sequenced sample: PBMCs.

This CDR3 is CASSQDGGVVAHYGYTF. As DNA, the CDR3 is TGCGCCAGCAGCCAAGATGGTGGAGTTGTGGCTCACTATGGCTACACCTTC. V is TRBV4-1 and J is TRBJ1-2; D is undetermined. The CDR3 is 17 amino acids. Trimming pared 0 bases from V and 3 bases from J, leaving 17 bases between. In germline, CDR1 is MGHRA, CDR2 YSYEKL.